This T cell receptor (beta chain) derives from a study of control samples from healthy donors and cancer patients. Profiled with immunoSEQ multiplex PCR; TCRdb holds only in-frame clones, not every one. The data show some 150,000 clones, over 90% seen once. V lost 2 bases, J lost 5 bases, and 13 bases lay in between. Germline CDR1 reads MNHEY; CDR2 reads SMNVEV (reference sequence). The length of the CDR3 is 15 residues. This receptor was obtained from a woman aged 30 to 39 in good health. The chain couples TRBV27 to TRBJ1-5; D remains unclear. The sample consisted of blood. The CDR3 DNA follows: TGTGCCAGCAGTTTACGGGGAGTGGTCGATCAGCCCCAGCATTTT. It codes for CASSLRGVVDQPQHF.